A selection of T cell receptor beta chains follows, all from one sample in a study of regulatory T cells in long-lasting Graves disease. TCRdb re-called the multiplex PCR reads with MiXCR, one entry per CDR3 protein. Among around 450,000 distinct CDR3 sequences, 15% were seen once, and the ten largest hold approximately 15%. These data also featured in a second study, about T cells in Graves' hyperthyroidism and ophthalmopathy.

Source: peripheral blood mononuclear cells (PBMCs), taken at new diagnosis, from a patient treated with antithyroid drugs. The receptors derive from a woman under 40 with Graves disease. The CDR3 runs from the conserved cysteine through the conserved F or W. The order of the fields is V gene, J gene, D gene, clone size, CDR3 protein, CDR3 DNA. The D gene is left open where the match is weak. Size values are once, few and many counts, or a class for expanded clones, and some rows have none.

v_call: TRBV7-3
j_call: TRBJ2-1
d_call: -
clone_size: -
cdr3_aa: CASSLKGISSYNEQFF
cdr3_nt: TGTGCCAGCAGCTTAAAAGGCATCAGCTCCTACAATGAGCAGTTCTTC

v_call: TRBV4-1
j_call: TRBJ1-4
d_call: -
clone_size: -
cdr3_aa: CASSQDFNDDYEKLFF
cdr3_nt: TGCGCCAGCAGCCAAGATTTTAACGACGATTATGAAAAACTGTTTTTT

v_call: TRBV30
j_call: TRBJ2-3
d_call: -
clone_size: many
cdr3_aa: CAWSVALNSDTQYF
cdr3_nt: TGTGCCTGGAGTGTAGCCCTTAACTCAGATACGCAGTATTTT

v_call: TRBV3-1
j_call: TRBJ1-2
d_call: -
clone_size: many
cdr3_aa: CASSQGIGGRDYGYTF
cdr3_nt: TGTGCCAGCAGCCAGGGGATCGGGGGGCGCGACTATGGCTACACCTTC

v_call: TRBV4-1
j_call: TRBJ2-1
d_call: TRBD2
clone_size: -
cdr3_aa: CASSQEDGLAGVNEQFF
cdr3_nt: TGCGCCAGCAGCCAAGAGGATGGCCTAGCGGGGGTCAATGAGCAGTTCTTC

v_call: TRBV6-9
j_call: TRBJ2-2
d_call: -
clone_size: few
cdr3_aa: CASSYWRNLNTGELFF
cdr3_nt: TGTGCCAGCAGTTACTGGCGGAACCTGAACACCGGGGAGCTGTTTTTT

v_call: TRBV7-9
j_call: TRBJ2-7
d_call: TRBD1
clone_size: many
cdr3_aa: CASSLARPGQGKSYEQYF
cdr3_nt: TGTGCCAGCAGCTTAGCGCGCCCCGGACAGGGCAAATCCTACGAGCAGTACTTC

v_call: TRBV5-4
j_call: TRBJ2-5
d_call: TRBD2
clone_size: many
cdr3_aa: CASSPQREGGETQYF
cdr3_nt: TGTGCCAGCAGCCCACAGCGGGAGGGTGGGGAGACCCAGTACTTC

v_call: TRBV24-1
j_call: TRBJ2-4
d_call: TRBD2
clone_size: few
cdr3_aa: CATSDWGPGLAGGKNIQYF
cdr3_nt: TGTGCCACCAGTGATTGGGGACCGGGACTAGCGGGAGGGAAAAACATTCAGTACTTC

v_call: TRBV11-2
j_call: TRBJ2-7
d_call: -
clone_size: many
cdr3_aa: CASSLSAPSYEQYF
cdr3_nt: TGTGCCAGCAGCCTTAGCGCCCCCTCCTACGAGCAGTACTTC

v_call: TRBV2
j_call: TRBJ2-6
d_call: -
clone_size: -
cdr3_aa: CASSPGQGGKSGANVLTF
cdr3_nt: TGTGCCAGCAGTCCTGGACAGGGAGGGAAATCTGGGGCCAACGTCCTGACTTTC

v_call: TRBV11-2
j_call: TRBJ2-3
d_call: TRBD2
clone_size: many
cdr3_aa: CASSRRGLASDTQYF
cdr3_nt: TGTGCCAGCAGCAGGCGGGGACTAGCATCAGATACGCAGTATTTT

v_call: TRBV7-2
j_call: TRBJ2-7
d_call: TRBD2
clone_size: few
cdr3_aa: CASSFLAGYEQYF
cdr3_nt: TGTGCCAGCAGCTTCCTAGCGGGATACGAGCAGTACTTC

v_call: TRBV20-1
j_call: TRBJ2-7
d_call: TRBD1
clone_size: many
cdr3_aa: CSAPGTGTYEQYF
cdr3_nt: TGCAGTGCTCCCGGGACAGGAACCTACGAGCAGTACTTC

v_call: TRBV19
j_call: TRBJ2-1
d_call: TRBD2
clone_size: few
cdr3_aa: CASSILVGTTDNEQFF
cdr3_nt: TGTGCCAGTAGTATTCTTGTGGGGACTACAGACAATGAGCAGTTCTTC

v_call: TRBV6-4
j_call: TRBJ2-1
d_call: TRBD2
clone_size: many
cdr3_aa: CASSKTSGPYNEQFF
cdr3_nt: TGTGCCAGCAGTAAGACTAGCGGACCCTACAATGAGCAGTTCTTC

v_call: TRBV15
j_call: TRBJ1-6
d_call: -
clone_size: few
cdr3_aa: CATSSTILTGLDSPLHF
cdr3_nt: TGTGCCACCAGCAGCACAATACTTACAGGGTTGGATTCACCCCTCCACTTT

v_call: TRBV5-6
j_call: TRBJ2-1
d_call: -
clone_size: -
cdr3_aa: CASSPGQFDDGEQFF
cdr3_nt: TGTGCCAGCAGCCCCGGACAGTTCGACGATGGTGAGCAGTTCTTC

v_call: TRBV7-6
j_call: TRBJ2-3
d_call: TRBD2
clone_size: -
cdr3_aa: CASSSSGSPTDTQYF
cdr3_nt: TGTGCCAGCAGCTCTAGCGGGAGCCCCACAGATACGCAGTATTTT

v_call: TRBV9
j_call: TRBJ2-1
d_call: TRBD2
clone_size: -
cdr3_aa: CASSAPTSGTKNEQFF
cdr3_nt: TGTGCCAGCAGCGCCCCGACTAGCGGGACCAAAAATGAGCAGTTCTTC

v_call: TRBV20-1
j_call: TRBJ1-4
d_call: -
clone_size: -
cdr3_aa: CSATPVQNEKLFF
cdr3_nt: TGCAGTGCCACACCAGTTCAGAACGAAAAACTGTTTTTT

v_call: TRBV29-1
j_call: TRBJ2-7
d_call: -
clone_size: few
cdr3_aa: CSVSLYQGNYEQYF
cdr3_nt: TGCAGCGTGTCCCTCTACCAGGGGAACTACGAGCAGTACTTC

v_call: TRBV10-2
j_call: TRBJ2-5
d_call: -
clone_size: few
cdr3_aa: CATGGETQYF
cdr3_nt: TGCGCCACCGGGGGAGAGACCCAGTACTTC

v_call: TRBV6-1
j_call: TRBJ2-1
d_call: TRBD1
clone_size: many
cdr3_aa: CASTRMTGPYNEQFF
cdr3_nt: TGTGCCAGCACCCGAATGACAGGGCCCTACAATGAGCAGTTCTTC

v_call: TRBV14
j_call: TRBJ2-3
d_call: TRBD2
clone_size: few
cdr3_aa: CASSRRLAGVGSDTQYF
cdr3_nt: TGTGCCAGCAGCCGCCGCCTAGCGGGAGTTGGGTCAGATACGCAGTATTTT

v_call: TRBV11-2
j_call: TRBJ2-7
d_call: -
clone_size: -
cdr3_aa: CASSRGTFVSYEQYF
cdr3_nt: TGTGCCAGCAGCCGGGGGACGTTTGTGAGCTACGAGCAGTACTTC